The 17 T cell receptor beta chains reported below all come from one sample, sequenced in a study of T cells expressing NK-cell markers. One entry per CDR3 protein, without DNA, is what TCRdb gives after re-calling the 5' RACE reads. The sample totals about 260,000 distinct CDR3 sequences. The sequenced sample consisted of blood T cells: a sorted CD56 or NKG2C T cell subset, CD4+ or CD8+ T cells, or bulk PBMC T cells (not recorded which). Receptors were obtained from a woman between 18 and 70 years old in good health.

V gene TRBV5-1 combines with J gene TRBJ2-5; TCRdb gives TRBD1 as the D gene, but with no DNA this cannot be confirmed. This CDR3 region has 16 residues. Germline V gene data show CDR1 as SGHRS and CDR2 as YFSETQ. This CDR3 reads CASSRTGIWGQETQYF. The whole variable domain, remainder taken from reference TRBV5-1 and TRBJ2-5, is KAGVTQTPRYLIKTRGQQVTLSCSPISGHRSVSWYQQTPGQGLQFLFEYFSETQRNKGNFPGRFSGRQFSNSRSEMNVSTLELGDSALYLCASSRTGIWGQETQYFGPGTRLLVL.

The rearrangement uses TRBV11-2 and TRBJ2-5. The germline CDR1 and CDR2 sequences are SGHAT and FQNNGV. CDR3 length: 12 amino acids. The CDR3 region is CASSFIQETQYF.

The chain has TRBV7-2 and TRBJ1-1; checking the TCRdb D call of TRBD1 is not possible without DNA. The germline CDR1 and CDR2 sequences are SGHTA and FQGNSA. The CDR3 has 13 amino acids. CDR3 region: CASSPRSGTEAFF.

The chain combines TRBV5-1 with TRBJ2-3. CDR1 and CDR2 from the germline V gene are SGHRS and YFSETQ. This CDR3 spans 14 amino acids. CDR3 protein: CASSLGGLTDTQYF.

The gene calls are TRBV28 and TRBJ2-1. Germline lookup yields CDR1 MDHEN and CDR2 SYDVKM. The CDR3 spans 12 residues. The CDR3 region is CASSSPLNEQFF.

The chain couples TRBV5-1 to TRBJ2-3; TCRdb's assignment of TRBD1 cannot be checked, as there is no DNA. The length of the CDR3 is 14 residues. From germline, CDR1 is SGHRS and CDR2 YFSETQ. The CDR3 sequence: CASSSQGTPDTQYF.

This chain links TRBV14 with TRBJ2-3; TCRdb reports TRBD2, a call that lacks DNA to check it against. This CDR3 region has 15 residues. The germline gives CDR1 SGHDN, CDR2 FVKESK. CDR3 amino acids: CASSQDLAGSDTQYF.

This chain uses TRBV5-4 with TRBJ1-1; as DNA is missing, the TRBD1 call by TCRdb cannot be tested. The CDR3 sequence is 16 residues long. Germline values: CDR1 SGHNT, CDR2 YYREEE (reference sequence). The CDR3 sequence is CASSLWGSGGNTEAFF.

The rearrangement links TRBV6-2 or TRBV6-3 to TRBJ2-7. Germline V gives CDR1 MNHEY, CDR2 SVGEGT. The CDR3 loop spans 13 amino acids. The CDR3 is CASSSQSSYEQYF.

This rearrangement joins TRBV12-3 or TRBV12-4 to TRBJ2-5; TCRdb calls TRBD1, which cannot be checked without DNA. The CDR3 has 13 residues. The CDR3 sequence is CASSSRGPETQYF.

The rearrangement joins TRBV4-1 to TRBJ2-5; the TRBD1 assignment by TCRdb is unverifiable without DNA. Per germline, CDR1 MGHRA and CDR2 YSYEKL. CDR3 size: 17 residues. The CDR3: CASSQGFRGGATETQYF.

The chain is built from TRBV5-1 and TRBJ2-3; there is no DNA to check the TCRdb D call of TRBD2. Per the germline V gene, CDR1 is SGHRS and CDR2 is YFSETQ. The CDR3 spans 18 residues. The CDR3 loop is CASSSYQLAGGGTDTQYF.

The chain combines TRBV19 with TRBJ2-2; without DNA, the TCRdb call of TRBD1 cannot be checked. The V gene's germline CDR1 is LNHDA and CDR2 SQIVND (reference sequence). The CDR3 contains 16 residues. CDR3 amino acids: CASSRSGGRRSGELFF.

The J gene is TRBJ2-1, the V gene TRBV5-1; lacking DNA, the TRBD1 call made by TCRdb goes unchecked. The CDR3 sequence is 17 residues long. Looked up from germline, CDR1 is SGHRS and CDR2 is YFSETQ. The CDR3 protein is CASSGGTGVAPYNEQFF.

The V and J genes are TRBV30 and TRBJ2-3. Germline V gene lookup returns CDR1 GTSNPN and CDR2 SVGIG (reference sequence). The CDR3 consists of 15 residues. The CDR3 loop reads CAWSKDSKRPDTQYF.

The chain links TRBV24-1 to TRBJ2-1; TCRdb gives TRBD1 as the D gene, but with no DNA this cannot be confirmed. The CDR3 is 15 residues long. Germline V CDR1 and CDR2: KGHDR, SFDVKD. The CDR3 is CATSDPRVPVNEQFF.

The chain recombines TRBV4-3 with TRBJ1-4. Germline V gene data show CDR1 as LGHNA and CDR2 as YSLEER. CDR3 length equals 15 residues. The CDR3 spells CASSLSRLVSEKLFF.